A single sample gave rise to the 14 T cell receptor beta chains below, sequenced in a study of blood T cell repertoires in COVID-19. Using immunoSEQ multiplex PCR, the repertoire was profiled, and TCRdb retains in-frame clones only, with some absent. Among about 250,000 clones listed, roughly four fifths were seen once. The source material was PBMCs or T cells enriched from blood (not recorded which). These receptors came from a middle-aged woman who had been exposed to COVID-19.

V gene TRBV10-3 combines with J gene TRBJ1-1; D is unclear. The CDR3 is 14 amino acids. CDR1 is ENHRY and CDR2 is SYGVKD in the germline V gene. V was cut by 5 bases and J by 2 bases, with 12 bases left in between. CDR3 sequence: CAISQPDKNTEAFF. The CDR3 nucleotides read TGTGCCATCAGTCAGCCAGACAAAAACACTGAAGCTTTCTTT.

The chain uses TRBV7-2 and TRBJ1-2, with 10 positions matching TRBD1. V was clipped by 4 bases and J by 8 bases; unmatched bases: 7. The CDR3 has 14 residues. Germline V lookup: CDR1 SGHTA, CDR2 FQGNSA. CDR3 protein: CASSSQTGGRGYTF. CDR3 DNA: TGTGCCAGCAGCTCCCAGACAGGGGGCCGGGGCTACACCTTC.

This clone was detected once. CDR3 sequence reads: CASSLASGGAGQFF. CDR3 nucleotides: TGTGCCAGCAGCTTAGCTAGCGGGGGGGCCGGTCAGTTCTTC. The chain joins TRBV7-2 to TRBJ2-1; 11 bases fit TRBD2. The ends lost 0 bases at V and 13 bases at J; junction bases unmatched: 5. The germline V gene has CDR1 SGHTA and CDR2 FQGNSA. The CDR3 has 14 residues.

The chain couples TRBV2 to TRBJ1-3; TRBD1 agrees at 7 bases. Trimming cost V 8 bases and J 2 bases; bases outside gene matches: 9. CDR3 length: 15 amino acids. CDR1 and CDR2 (germline): SNHLY, FYNNEI. The CDR3 bases are TGTGCCAGCCTTAGGCCAGGGGGACCTGGAAACACCATATATTTT. Encoded protein: CASLRPGGPGNTIYF.

The chain is built from TRBV7-3 and TRBJ2-3, with a possible D match to TRBD2 (6 bases). The CDR3 runs 13 residues. CDR1 SGHTA and CDR2 FQGTGA come from the germline V gene. V dropped 4 bases and J dropped 8 bases, with 13 bases sitting between them. The CDR3 reads CASSSGNGGTQYF. Here the CDR3 DNA reads TGTGCCAGCAGCTCCGGTAACGGGGGTACGCAGTATTTT. The full variable domain, rest sourced from reference TRBV7-3 and TRBJ2-3, is GAGVSQTPSNKVTEKGKYVELRCDPISGHTALYWYRQSLGQGPEFLIYFQGTGAADDSGLPNDRFFAVRPEGSVSTLKIQRTERGDSAVYLCASSSGNGGTQYFGPGTRLTVL.

J is TRBJ2-7 and V is TRBV7-2; D not resolved. Germline CDR1 and CDR2: SGHTA and FQGNSA. Trimming cost V 1 base and J 2 bases, with 9 bases left between them. The CDR3 spans 14 residues. In DNA form, the CDR3 reads TGTGCCAGCAGCTTAGGAGGCCAGCCCTACGAGCAGTACTTC. Encoded protein: CASSLGGQPYEQYF.

The gene calls are TRBV5-1 and TRBJ1-2; maybe TRBD1 (6 bases). The CDR3 totals 14 residues. CDR1 is SGHRS and CDR2 is YFSETQ in the germline V gene. The V end lost 0 bases, the J end lost 6 bases, and 12 bases lay between the germline ends. DNA for the CDR3: TGCGCCAGCAGCTTGGTGGCAGGGGAAGATGGCTACACCTTC. This encodes CASSLVAGEDGYTF.

This clone was seen a few times. The chain carries TRBV5-1 and TRBJ2-7, with a possible D match to TRBD1 (6 bases). CDR1 and CDR2 (germline): SGHRS, YFSETQ. The V end lost 0 bases, the J end lost 0 bases, and 7 bases lay between the germline ends. The CDR3 covers 14 residues. The CDR3 nucleotides read TGCGCCAGCAGCTTGGGGGGACACTCCTACGAGCAGTACTTC. It codes for CASSLGGHSYEQYF.

The CDR3 bases are TGTGCCAGCAAATCTGCAGGGGGGCCCTATGGCTACACCTTC. Translated, it gives CASKSAGGPYGYTF. V is TRBV13 and J is TRBJ1-2, with 7 bases matching TRBD1. The trim removed 7 bases at V and 4 bases at J, leaving 9 bases unmatched. The CDR3 spans 14 residues. Looked up from germline, CDR1 is PRHDT and CDR2 is FYEKMQ (reference sequence).

The V and J genes are TRBV4-2 and TRBJ1-6, with D tentatively TRBD1 (5 bases). The CDR3 length is 15 residues. Germline values: CDR1 LGHNA, CDR2 YNFKEQ. V lost 0 bases and J 8 bases, leaving 11 bases between the germline ends. CDR3 in amino acids: CASSQDRQTDSPLHF. CDR3 in DNA: TGTGCCAGCAGCCAAGATCGACAGACGGATTCACCCCTCCACTTT.

In the case of this clone: The same CDR3 is also encoded by other DNA sequences in this sample. The chain recombines TRBV13 with TRBJ2-2; D not resolved. Germline loops: CDR1 PRHDT, CDR2 FYEKMQ (reference sequence). The CDR3 totals 13 residues. Trimming stripped 5 bases from V and 9 bases from J, with 13 bases between. The CDR3 sequence: CASSPGSSRELFF. CDR3 sequence (DNA): TGTGCCAGCAGCCCCGGGTCCTCCCGGGAGCTGTTTTTT.

The rearrangement joins TRBV7-9 to TRBJ1-1; D is perhaps TRBD1 (6 bases). Germline values: CDR1 SEHNR, CDR2 FQNEAQ (reference sequence). The CDR3 runs 15 residues. Trimming took 1 base from V and 0 from J, leaving 9 bases between them. This CDR3 is CASSLGGGVNTEAFF. CDR3 nucleotides: TGTGCCAGCAGCTTAGGAGGGGGTGTGAACACTGAAGCTTTCTTT.

The count of this clone is one. This sequence joins TRBV6-1 and TRBJ2-5; 9 nucleotides align to TRBD1. After removal of 2 bases from V and 5 bases from J, the junction contained 9 bases not matched to a gene. Per the germline V gene, CDR1 is MNHNS and CDR2 is SASEGT. The CDR3 runs to 16 residues. In DNA form, the CDR3 reads TGTGCCAGCAGTGAAACCACAGGGGGCGCGTATGAGACCCAGTACTTC. This translates into CASSETTGGAYETQYF.

The rearrangement uses TRBV5-1 and TRBJ2-5; 7 bases agree with TRBD2. V lost 4 bases and J lost 5; bases outside the gene matches: 8. Germline V gene sequence: CDR1 SGHRS, CDR2 YFSETQ. CDR3 size: 14 residues. The CDR3 protein is CASSQTGEGETQYF. The CDR3 coding sequence is TGCGCCAGCAGCCAAACTGGGGAGGGGGAGACCCAGTACTTC.